Below are 9 T cell receptor beta chains sequenced from a single sample in a study of shared clonotypes between healthy human individuals. Data came from immunoSEQ multiplex PCR; TCRdb stores just in-frame clones and leaves some out. The sample consists of hundreds of thousands of clones, roughly 72% of them appearing once. The sequenced sample consisted of PBMCs. These receptors came from a woman aged 40-49 years in good health. Some clones in this sample may be carry-over from other donors' samples.

The chain couples TRBV19 to TRBJ2-3; TRBD1 aligns across 8 bases. Germline CDR1 is LNHDA and CDR2 is SQIVND (reference sequence). The V gene end was trimmed by 5 bases and the J gene end by 0 bases; junction bases not matched to a gene: 7. The length of the CDR3 is 16 residues. The CDR3 here is CASSAPYRGSTDTQYF. The CDR3 DNA reads as TGTGCCAGTAGTGCACCATACAGGGGGAGCACAGATACGCAGTATTTT.

J is TRBJ1-5 and V is TRBV15; D remains unclear. The CDR3 has 15 amino acids. The germline CDR1 and CDR2 sequences are LNHNV and YYDKDF (reference sequence). Trimming pared 5 bases from V and 11 bases from J, leaving 22 bases between. CDR3: CATSGPPLNMRAQHF. Written as DNA, the CDR3 is TGTGCCACCAGCGGACCACCCCTCAATATGCGGGCCCAGCATTTT.

The chain joins TRBV7-3 to TRBJ2-7; D is possibly TRBD2 (6 bases). The CDR3 has 15 amino acids. Germline CDR1 reads SGHTA; CDR2 reads FQGTGA. Trimming took 1 base from V and 3 from J, leaving 13 bases between them. The chain's CDR3 is CASSLNGVGGYEQYF. CDR3 in DNA: TGTGCCAGCAGCTTAAACGGGGTCGGGGGCTACGAGCAGTACTTC.

This sequence joins TRBV5-4 and TRBJ1-1; D ambiguous. Trimming cost V 0 bases and J 0 bases, with 9 bases left between them. This CDR3 is 15 amino acids long. Germline-derived CDR1 and CDR2 are SGHNT and YYREEE (reference sequence). Here the CDR3 reads CASSLAERLNTEAFF. CDR3 DNA: TGTGCCAGCAGCTTGGCCGAACGCCTGAACACTGAAGCTTTCTTT.

There are a few counts of this clone. The chain employs TRBV7-9 and TRBJ2-1; 8 bases are shared with TRBD2. Trimming at V came to 0 bases and at J to 4 bases, leaving 5 bases not matched to a gene. Germline CDR1 and CDR2: SEHNR and FQNEAQ (reference sequence). The CDR3 has 16 amino acids. The CDR3 coding sequence is TGTGCCAGCAGCTTAGCCACTAGCGGCGTATACAATGAGCAGTTCTTC. Its protein is CASSLATSGVYNEQFF.

This chain links TRBV27 with TRBJ2-1; D unresolved. Germline V CDR1 and CDR2: MNHEY, SMNVEV (reference sequence). Trimming left V 2 bases short and J 0 bases short, with 2 bases between. This CDR3 has 13 residues. The CDR3 DNA reads TGTGCCAGCAGTTTACCCTCCTACAATGAGCAGTTCTTC. Its protein is CASSLPSYNEQFF.

V and J are TRBV2 and TRBJ1-4; D unresolved. The length of the CDR3 is 13 residues. Trimming pared 10 bases from V and 8 bases from J, leaving 17 bases between. Germline V CDR1 and CDR2: SNHLY, FYNNEI. CDR3 nucleotides: TGTGCCACCAGACGGAGGGTCGGAGAAAAACTGTTTTTT. It encodes CATRRRVGEKLFF. Full variable domain (outside the CDR3, taken from reference TRBV2 and TRBJ1-4): EPEVTQTPSHQVTQMGQEVILRCVPISNHLYFYWYRQILGQKVEFLVSFYNNEISEKSEIFDDQFSVERPDGSNFTLKIRSTKLEDSAMYFCATRRRVGEKLFFGSGTQLSVL.

V and J are TRBV29-1 and TRBJ2-1; 8 bases map to TRBD1. The V gene end was trimmed by 2 bases and the J gene end by 7 bases; junction bases not matched to a gene: 7. The CDR3 length is 14 residues. Germline assignment: CDR1 SQVTM and CDR2 ANQGSEA. CDR3 sequence: CSVEWQGALNEQFF. The CDR3 region has the DNA TGCAGCGTTGAATGGCAGGGGGCGCTGAATGAGCAGTTCTTC.

The V call is TRBV6-1, the J call TRBJ2-7, with D perhaps TRBD1 (5 bases). The V end was cut by 0 bases, the J end by 5 bases, with 11 bases between. This CDR3 is built from 14 residues. Germline V CDR1 and CDR2: MNHNS, SASEGT. The CDR3 here is CASSEAGRDDEQYF. The CDR3 region has the DNA TGTGCCAGCAGTGAAGCGGGCAGGGATGACGAGCAGTACTTC.